Following are 28 T cell receptor beta chains from one sample sequenced in a study of metastatic and nonmetastatic thyroid tumors. TCRdb re-called the PCR reads through MiXCR. The sample lists over 11,000 clones, more than 20% occurring once. Patients underwent thyroid surgery, and none had received any treatment before it. Sequenced: blood. The receptor set was obtained from a female donor with papillary thyroid cancer or a benign thyroid nodule (not recorded which). Some clones in this sample may be carry-over from other donors' samples.

V and J are TRBV15 and TRBJ2-1, with 9 positions matching TRBD2. The CDR3 consists of 15 residues. Trimming at V came to 5 bases and at J to 6 bases, leaving 8 bases not matched to a gene. The V gene's germline CDR1 is LNHNV and CDR2 YYDKDF (reference sequence). CDR3 bases: TGTGCCACCAGCCTCCGGCGGGAGGGCCCCAATGAGCAGTTCTTC. Translating gives CATSLRREGPNEQFF. Looking up the rest from reference TRBV15 and TRBJ2-1 gives the full variable domain: DAMVIQNPRYQVTQFGKPVTLSCSQTLNHNVMYWYQQKSSQAPKLLFHYYDKDFNNEADTPDNFQSRRPNTSFCFLDIRSPGLGDTAMYLCATSLRREGPNEQFFGPGTRLTVL.

The chain uses TRBV28 and TRBJ2-3, with D tentatively TRBD1 (7 bases). CDR1 is MDHEN, CDR2 SYDVKM, per germline. V was pared by 5 bases and J by 1 base, with 13 bases between. The length of the CDR3 is 15 residues. DNA for the CDR3: TGTGCCAGCAGTGAGACCAGGGGGGGCACAGATACGCAGTATTTT. Translation: CASSETRGGTDTQYF.

The chain has TRBV10-3 and TRBJ2-1; a weak D match, TRBD2 (6 bases). Germline lookup yields CDR1 ENHRY and CDR2 SYGVKD. CDR3 length equals 16 residues. The V gene lost 4 bases and the J gene lost 5 bases, with 18 bases spanning the gap. CDR3 sequence: CAISAQTRGSNNEQFF. The CDR3 DNA sequence: TGTGCCATCAGTGCTCAGACTAGAGGAAGCAACAATGAGCAGTTCTTC.

This clone counts as medium-sized (0.01 to 0.1%). V is TRBV6-1 and J is TRBJ2-2, with D tentatively TRBD2 (7 bases). Germline CDR1 reads MNHNS; CDR2 reads SASEGT. V was clipped by 8 bases and J by 5 bases, with 18 bases between them. This CDR3 spans 15 amino acids. CDR3 nucleotides: TGTGCCAGCGGTCGGTGGGGGGGCGAAACCGGGGAGCTGTTTTTT. Its translation is CASGRWGGETGELFF.

This clone occurred a few times. The V and J genes are TRBV6-5 and TRBJ2-7; a weak D match, TRBD2 (6 bases). The CDR3 runs 18 residues. Germline CDR1 MNHEY, CDR2 SVGAGI. V lost 8 bases and J 0 bases, leaving 26 bases between the germline ends. As DNA, the CDR3 is TGTGCCAGCCGGACTGCGGGGCTAGCTGGGAGTAGCTCCTACGAGCAGTACTTC. Its translation is CASRTAGLAGSSSYEQYF.

The CDR3 region is CASSLGATQGVVNTEAFF. Written as DNA, the CDR3 is TGTGCCAGCAGTTTGGGTGCCACCCAAGGGGTCGTGAACACTGAAGCTTTCTTT. The chain is built from TRBV28 and TRBJ1-1, with a weak D call TRBD1 (5 bases). The V and J ends lost 3 bases and 0 bases respectively, with 20 bases between them. Germline V gives CDR1 MDHEN, CDR2 SYDVKM. The CDR3 spans 18 residues.

Within the sample, this clone is medium-sized. This chain connects TRBV6-1 to TRBJ2-2; D uncertain. Trimming left V 6 bases short and J 2 bases short, with 4 bases between. The CDR3 spans 12 residues. The germline gives CDR1 MNHNS, CDR2 SASEGT. The CDR3 loop reads CASRPNTGELFF. Here the CDR3 DNA reads TGTGCCAGCAGGCCTAACACCGGGGAGCTGTTTTTT.

By share of the sample, this clone is medium-sized. This chain links TRBV28 with TRBJ1-5; no firm D call. Per germline, CDR1 MDHEN and CDR2 SYDVKM. The CDR3 has 16 residues. Trimming shortened V by 4 bases and J by 6 bases, and 19 bases separated the two germline ends. CDR3 in DNA: TGTGCCAGCAGTTCCGAGGTCATCACTTTCAGTCAGCCCCAGCATTTT. Translated, it gives CASSSEVITFSQPQHF. The whole variable domain, filled in from reference TRBV28 and TRBJ1-5, reads DVKVTQSSRYLVKRTGEKVFLECVQDMDHENMFWYRQDPGLGLRLIYFSYDVKMKEKGDIPEGYSVSREKKERFSLILESASTNQTSMYLCASSSEVITFSQPQHFGDGTRLSIL.

About this clone itself: The junction and the germline gene differ at one end; a read error may be behind it. This chain links TRBV27 with TRBJ2-1, with D maybe TRBD2 (6 bases). Germline CDR1 reads MNHEY; CDR2 reads SMNVEV (reference sequence). The CDR3 length is 15 residues. The CDR3 protein is CTSSFTGLARDEQFF. CDR3 in DNA: TGTACCAGCAGTTTTACGGGACTGGCACGTGATGAGCAGTTCTTT.

This clone is medium-sized within its sample. This chain connects TRBV20-1 to TRBJ1-2, with unresolved D. Trimming stripped 4 bases from V and 5 bases from J, with 14 bases between. Per the germline V gene, CDR1 is DFQATT and CDR2 is SNEGSKA (reference sequence). The CDR3 is made up of 13 amino acids. For the CDR3, the DNA is TGCAGTGCTATCTCCCAACGGGTTTATGGCTACACCTTC. This encodes CSAISQRVYGYTF.

This clone was seen at least ten times. The chain uses TRBV19 and TRBJ2-1; D is uncertain. CDR1 and CDR2 (germline): LNHDA, SQIVND (reference sequence). The CDR3 has 15 residues. The germline V and J ends were trimmed by 2 bases and 6 bases, with 14 bases remaining between them. The CDR3: CASSISWPPINEQFF. CDR3 DNA sequence: TGTGCCAGTAGTATATCGTGGCCACCGATCAATGAGCAGTTCTTC.

Many counts were recorded for this clone. The rearrangement joins TRBV19 to TRBJ1-2; 8 bases map to TRBD1. This CDR3 has 15 amino acids. Germline CDR1 and CDR2: LNHDA and SQIVND (reference sequence). The trim removed 4 bases at V and 4 bases at J, leaving 8 bases unmatched. The CDR3 protein is CASSTPRTGIYGYTF. The CDR3 DNA follows: TGTGCCAGTAGTACCCCCCGGACAGGGATCTATGGCTACACCTTC.

In its sample, this clone is medium-sized. This chain uses TRBV20-1 with TRBJ2-7; no definite D call. Trimming left V 1 base short and J 3 bases short, with 10 bases between. From germline, CDR1 is DFQATT and CDR2 SNEGSKA (reference sequence). This CDR3 has 13 amino acids. CDR3 in amino acids: CSARGRTRYEQYF. In DNA, the CDR3 is TGCAGTGCTAGAGGCCGTACACGCTACGAGCAGTACTTC.

In its sample, this clone is medium-sized. CDR3 sequence (DNA): TGTGCCAGCAGAAGGACAGGGGAGGGATCCTATAATTCACCCCTCCACTTT. Amino acids: CASRRTGEGSYNSPLHF. J is TRBJ1-6 and V is TRBV28, with 9 bases aligning to TRBD1. Germline CDR1 reads MDHEN; CDR2 reads SYDVKM. The CDR3 consists of 17 residues. With 6 bases clipped from V and 1 base from J, the junction kept 7 bases outside the gene matches.

This clone was observed at least ten times. The CDR3 is CASSPLGEAGISGEQYF. CDR3 DNA: TGTGCCAGCAGCCCCCTGGGAGAGGCGGGTATATCTGGTGAGCAGTACTTC. The chain joins TRBV4-2 to TRBJ2-7, with D possibly being TRBD2 (5 bases). V was clipped by 4 bases and J by 7 bases, with 26 bases between them. This CDR3 has 17 residues. The germline V gene encodes CDR1 LGHNA and CDR2 YNFKEQ.

This clone was seen just once. This sequence joins TRBV2 and TRBJ2-3; 13 bases map to TRBD2. Germline V lookup: CDR1 SNHLY, CDR2 FYNNEI. This CDR3 spans 16 amino acids. V shed 4 bases and J 2 bases; nucleotides not matched to a gene: 3. The CDR3 bases are TGTGCCAGCAGTGGGACTAGCGGGAGTTACACAGATACGCAGTATTTT. Protein sequence: CASSGTSGSYTDTQYF. Complete variable domain (other parts from reference TRBV2 and TRBJ2-3): EPEVTQTPSHQVTQMGQEVILRCVPISNHLYFYWYRQILGQKVEFLVSFYNNEISEKSEIFDDQFSVERPDGSNFTLKIRSTKLEDSAMYFCASSGTSGSYTDTQYFGPGTRLTVL.

The chain is built from TRBV5-2 and TRBJ2-1; the table's D call, TRBD2, has no DNA check behind it. TRBV5-2 is reported as a pseudogene. The CDR3 covers 15 residues. The CDR3 spells CASGGGTSGYNEQFF. CDR3 nucleotides: TGTGCCAGCGGGGGCGGGACTAGCGGCTACAATGAGCAGTTCTTC.

This clone was counted at least ten times. J is TRBJ1-1 and V is TRBV7-3; D ambiguous. CDR3 length: 13 residues. Trimming took 5 bases from V and 2 from J, leaving 9 bases between them. The germline gives CDR1 SGHTA, CDR2 FQGTGA. The CDR3 sequence is CASSPTQNTEAFF. CDR3 nucleotide sequence: TGTGCCAGCAGCCCGACCCAAAACACTGAAGCTTTCTTT.

The rearrangement joins TRBV7-8 to TRBJ2-3, with D perhaps matching TRBD2 (6 bases). Trimming took off 5 bases at V and 2 bases at J, with 17 bases between the two ends. The CDR3 runs 16 residues. Germline assignment: CDR1 SGHVS and CDR2 FQNEAQ. The CDR3 sequence: CASSPLTREYTDTQYF. CDR3 sequence (DNA): TGTGCCAGCAGCCCCTTGACTAGGGAGTACACAGATACGCAGTATTTT. Complete variable domain (other parts from reference TRBV7-8 and TRBJ2-3): GAGVSQSPRYKVAKRGQDVALRCDPISGHVSLFWYQQALGQGPEFLTYFQNEAQLDKSGLPSDRFFAERPEGSVSTLKIQRTQQEDSAVYLCASSPLTREYTDTQYFGPGTRLTVL.

This clone counts as medium-sized (0.01 to 0.1%). V is TRBV6-1 and J is TRBJ2-2; no clear D. Germline assignment: CDR1 MNHNS and CDR2 SASEGT. The CDR3 is 14 residues long. The V end was cut by 7 bases, the J end by 2 bases, with 11 bases between. CDR3 DNA sequence: TGTGCCAGCAATCGGCACTCCAACACCGGGGAGCTGTTTTTT. Protein: CASNRHSNTGELFF.

Relative to its sample, this clone is medium-sized. The genes are TRBV27 and TRBJ2-5, with D possibly being TRBD1 (6 bases). This CDR3 spans 14 amino acids. Per the germline V gene, CDR1 is MNHEY and CDR2 is SMNVEV (reference sequence). Trimming stripped 8 bases from V and 3 bases from J, with 16 bases between. This chain's CDR3 is CASGVPGHEETQYF. The CDR3 DNA reads as TGTGCCAGCGGCGTGCCGGGACACGAAGAGACCCAGTACTTC.

The chain carries TRBV4-1 and TRBJ2-7, with no clear D. V dropped 1 base and J dropped 4 bases, with 14 bases sitting between them. There are 15 residues in the CDR3. In germline, CDR1 is MGHRA, CDR2 YSYEKL. CDR3 nucleotide sequence: TGCGCCAGCAGCCAAGGACCGGAAGGGTATTACGAGCAGTACTTC. Translated, it gives CASSQGPEGYYEQYF.

This clone has a count of ten or more. The sample has other DNA sequences that encode this CDR3 too. The chain recombines TRBV30 with TRBJ1-1; D ambiguous. From germline, CDR1 is GTSNPN and CDR2 SVGIG (reference sequence). The CDR3 covers 14 residues. The CDR3 spells CAPLGRSPLEEAFF. The DNA for the CDR3 is TGTGCTCCCCTGGGCAGGAGTCCTCTAGAAGAAGCTTTCTTT.

This clone was detected ten times or more. The genes are TRBV7-6 and TRBJ2-1; weak D call: TRBD2 (5 bases). The CDR3 runs 13 residues. V gave up 10 bases and J gave up 1 base, with 11 bases separating them. Germline V gene sequence: CDR1 SGHVS, CDR2 FNYEAQ. The CDR3 protein is CATGAGSYNEQFF. Here the CDR3 DNA reads TGTGCCACGGGTGCGGGTTCCTACAATGAGCAGTTCTTC.

This clone was recorded a few times. One end of the junction is discordant with germline, which a read error may explain. This chain joins TRBV12-3 or TRBV12-4 and TRBJ2-1, with 10 bases identical to TRBD2. The CDR3 runs 15 residues. CDR3 sequence reads: CASSLTSGSYYEQFF. CDR3 DNA: TGTGCCAGCAGTCTGACTAGCGGGTCCTACTATGAGCAGTTCTTC.

This clone is labeled as medium-sized. The chain is built from TRBV30 and TRBJ1-2; D not resolved. Trimming removed 3 bases at V and 6 bases at J, with 11 bases between. The CDR3 has 12 amino acids. The germline CDR1 and CDR2 sequences are GTSNPN and SVGIG (reference sequence). The CDR3 nucleotides read TGTGCCTGGAGCCCAACATGGGATGGCTACACCTTC. Protein sequence: CAWSPTWDGYTF.

This clone was seen only a few times. The rearrangement links TRBV27 to TRBJ2-7; D unclear. Deletions cut 2 bases from V and 3 bases from J, with 5 bases between. In germline, CDR1 is MNHEY, CDR2 SMNVEV (reference sequence). This CDR3 is built from 12 residues. DNA of the CDR3: TGTGCCAGCAGTTTAAATCTCTACGAGCAGTACTTC. This codes for CASSLNLYEQYF.

V gene TRBV5-1 combines with J gene TRBJ2-7; 9 nucleotides align to TRBD1. CDR1 and CDR2 from the germline V gene are SGHRS and YFSETQ. V gave up 4 bases and J gave up 7 bases; unmatched junction bases: 9. The CDR3 has 14 amino acids. This CDR3 is CASSRGQGREEQYF. For the CDR3, the DNA is TGCGCCAGCAGCCGAGGACAGGGGAGGGAGGAGCAGTACTTC.